This record looks at one T cell receptor beta chain sequence and its context. Its target is unknown. Trimming left V 0 bases short and J 5 bases short, with 16 bases between. This CDR3 has 16 residues. Germline assignment: CDR1 SGHRS and CDR2 YFSETQ. Profiled with immunoSEQ multiplex PCR; TCRdb holds only in-frame clones, not every one. The table includes roughly 15,000 clones, more than 70% detected once. This sample is drawn from a study of tumor-infiltrating lymphocytes in localized non-small cell lung cancer. Background on the study: The cohort mixed smokers and never-smokers, several histologies, and some post-neoadjuvant-chemotherapy samples. Points from the study as a whole: TCRbeta sequencing showed higher T cell infiltration in tumors than uninvolved lung.

This receptor was obtained from a human donor with non-small cell lung cancer. Sequenced material: uninvolved lung tissue not adjacent to the tumor. The gene calls are TRBV5-1 and TRBJ2-3; D may be TRBD2 (5 bases). The CDR3 spells CASSLVSGSAGDTQYF. DNA of the CDR3: TGCGCCAGCAGCTTGGTTAGTGGGAGCGCCGGAGATACGCAGTATTTT.